This record looks at one T cell receptor (beta chain) sequence and its context. Its antigen is undetermined. Treatment defined: oral pan-JAK inhibitor, 5-10 mg twice daily. Collected material from alopecia areata patients comprised lesional scalp punch biopsies and peripheral blood. The CDR3 length is 15 residues. Germline V lookup: CDR1 SEHNR, CDR2 FQNEAQ (reference sequence). Germline trimming cut 5 bases from V and 6 bases from J; bases unmatched to any gene: 7. The sample originates from a study of CD8+ T cells in alopecia areata. Extracted RNA was reverse transcribed into cDNA, the sequencing template. Profiling relied on immunoSEQ multiplex PCR, and the TCRdb table lists in-frame clones only, not all of them. The sample lists about 140,000 clones, around 82% occurring once. General observations from the study: Normal scalp showed lower clonality than lesional scalp, especially alopecia totalis/universalis.

The source material was CD8+ T cells sorted from blood, sampled at week 4, from a patient treated with tofacitinib. The chain carries TRBV7-9 and TRBJ2-3, with 11 bases identical to TRBD2. This sequence was found in a human donor with alopecia areata. The CDR3 nucleotides read TGTGCCAGCAGCGATAGCGGGGGGGCCATGGATACGCAGTATTTT. As protein: CASSDSGGAMDTQYF.